A selection of T cell receptor beta chains follows, all from one sample in a study of shared clonotypes between healthy human individuals. Data came from immunoSEQ multiplex PCR; TCRdb stores just in-frame clones and leaves some out. In the table there are a few million clones, 80% to 95% of which are singletons. The sample was naive CD4+ T cells from PBMCs. These receptors were taken from a young man in good health. Some clones in this sample may be carry-over from other donors' samples. The CDR3 runs from the conserved cysteine through the conserved F or W. Clone size, where shown, is once, few, many, or a class for clones that have expanded.

NA	TRBV7-8	TRBJ1-1	CASSLQSASGEAFF
once	TRBV18	TRBJ2-5	CASSPTGGRETQYF
once	TRBV9	TRBJ2-7	CASSVWASDEQYF
once	TRBV6-1	TRBJ2-1	CASSVRRELADIYNEQFF
once	TRBV19	TRBJ2-5	CASSIVVGNQETQYF
NA	TRBV9	TRBJ1-5	CASSVGKDSNQPQHF
NA	TRBV25-1	TRBJ2-1	CASSEGGIPDPEQFF
NA	TRBV28	TRBJ2-3	CASTDREREGDTQYF
NA	TRBV4-3	TRBJ2-7	CASSQDPTAETYEQYF
NA	TRBV11-1	TRBJ2-7	CASSASGGTYEQYF
NA	TRBV11-3	TRBJ2-6	CASSPDSGNVLTF
NA	TRBV5-1	TRBJ2-5	CASSTGTGSETQYF
NA	TRBV4-1	TRBJ1-6	CASSQERKIPLHF
NA	TRBV6-1	TRBJ2-1	CASSETSGSIGEQFF
NA	TRBV29-1	TRBJ2-2	CSVLPSGFTGELFF
NA	TRBV28	TRBJ2-2	CASSFAGANTGELFF
NA	TRBV25-1	TRBJ1-1	CASSEDWTGGKAFF
NA	TRBV9	TRBJ1-4	CASSVGQGREKLFF
NA	TRBV15	TRBJ2-7	CATSRERGRANYEQYF
NA	TRBV7-9	TRBJ1-2	CAAQEGANYGYTF
NA	TRBV29-1	TRBJ2-5	CSVERSEGTETQYF
NA	TRBV11-2	TRBJ2-1	CASSFGLAEYNEQFF
NA	TRBV7-9	TRBJ2-7	CASSLGQGGHEQYF
NA	TRBV28	TRBJ2-5	CASSFQGSETQYF
once	TRBV28	TRBJ1-5	CASSLGTMGNQPQHF
NA	TRBV6-5	TRBJ2-5	CASSPTGARTQYF
NA	TRBV11-2	TRBJ2-1	CASSLDSYVLAGEQFF
NA	TRBV5-1	TRBJ2-1	CASSLVGSGDYNEQFF
NA	TRBV5-4	TRBJ2-3	CASSLDELGASGFEPTQYF
NA	TRBV4-2	TRBJ1-4	CASSQDVRGNEKLFF
NA	TRBV11-2	TRBJ2-5	CASSPRAAGGQETQYF
NA	TRBV6-5	TRBJ2-1	CASRGGRSDNEQFF
few	TRBV28	TRBJ1-5	CASSLVAPHQPQHF
NA	TRBV6-5	TRBJ2-7	CASRGQTYEQYF
NA	TRBV2	TRBJ2-7	CASRRSTYEQYF